This TCR beta chain was profiled in a study of cytomegalovirus exposure and HLA in healthy donors. Whole-study results and caveats: A later analysis linked around 15,000 TCR beta sequences to HLA alleles at 0.05 false discovery rate. In vitro data verified a few CMV-associated chains as specific for CMV antigens.

With 60 Vbeta and 13 Jbeta primers, the PCR was carried out. Sequencing was performed with immunoSEQ multiplex PCR; in TCRdb, only in-frame clones are kept and a portion is missing. The table includes 99,000 or so clones, 75% to 85% detected once. On this clone: Its specificity is unknown.

Sequenced material: PBMCs. The sequence derives from a man younger than 30 in good health and CMV-seronegative.

The CDR3 region has the DNA TGTGCCACCAGACAGGGGAGGTACGAGCAGTACTTC. Translation: CATRQGRYEQYF. V is TRBV6-1 and J is TRBJ2-7, with 8 bases matching TRBD1. With V trimmed by 10 bases and J by 4 bases, 6 bases remained unmatched. CDR3 length: 12 residues. The germline V gene encodes CDR1 MNHNS and CDR2 SASEGT.